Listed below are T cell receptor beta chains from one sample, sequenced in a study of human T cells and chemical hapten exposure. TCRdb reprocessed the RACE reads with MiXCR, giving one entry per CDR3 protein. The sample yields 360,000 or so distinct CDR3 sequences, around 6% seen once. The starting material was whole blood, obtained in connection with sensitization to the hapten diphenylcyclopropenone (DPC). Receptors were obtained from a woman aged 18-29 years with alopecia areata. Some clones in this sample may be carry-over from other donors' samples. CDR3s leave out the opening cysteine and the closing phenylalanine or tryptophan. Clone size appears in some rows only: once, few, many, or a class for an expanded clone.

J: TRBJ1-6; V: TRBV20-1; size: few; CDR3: SARIWGNNSPLH
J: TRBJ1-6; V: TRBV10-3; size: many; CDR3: AISEFGDRAFYNSPLH
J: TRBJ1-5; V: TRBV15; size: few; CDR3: ATSRGPGQPQH
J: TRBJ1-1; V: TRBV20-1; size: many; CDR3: SARIGLETF
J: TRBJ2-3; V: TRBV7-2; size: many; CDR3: ASSPPGQGPSDTQY
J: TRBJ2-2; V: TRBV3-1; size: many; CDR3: ASSPRIGYANTGELF
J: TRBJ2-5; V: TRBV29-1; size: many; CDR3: SVAYGLAGVETQY
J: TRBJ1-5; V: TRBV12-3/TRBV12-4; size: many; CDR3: ASSPEDGTTLYQPQH
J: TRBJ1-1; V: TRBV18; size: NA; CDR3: ASSSGGGGTEAF
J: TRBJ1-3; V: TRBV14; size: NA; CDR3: ASSQLRRTSGNTIY
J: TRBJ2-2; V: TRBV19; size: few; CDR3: ASIKRGLETGELF
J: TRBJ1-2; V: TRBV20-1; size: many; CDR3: SASLDRGYGYT
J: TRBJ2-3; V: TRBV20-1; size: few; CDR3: SAKDVSGREDTQY
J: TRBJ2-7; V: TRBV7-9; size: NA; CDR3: ASRPGAGDGEQY
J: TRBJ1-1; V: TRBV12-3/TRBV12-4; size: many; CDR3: ASSLARQLNTEAF
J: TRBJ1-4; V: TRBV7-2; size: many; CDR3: ASSFTGAYEKLF
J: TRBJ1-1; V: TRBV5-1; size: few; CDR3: ASSQRGESSTEAF
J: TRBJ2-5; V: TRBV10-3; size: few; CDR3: AISAGGGAGETQY
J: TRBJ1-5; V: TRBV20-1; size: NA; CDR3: SATPTSNQPQH
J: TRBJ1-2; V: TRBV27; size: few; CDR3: ASTPLGDHGNYGYT
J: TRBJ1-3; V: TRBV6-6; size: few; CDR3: ASSYSTRGDTIY
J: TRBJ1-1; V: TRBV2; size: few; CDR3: ASREYRGRNTEAF
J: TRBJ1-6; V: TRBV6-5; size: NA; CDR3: ASSFERPNYNSPLH
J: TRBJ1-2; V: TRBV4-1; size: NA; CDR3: ASSQGHNRGYGYT
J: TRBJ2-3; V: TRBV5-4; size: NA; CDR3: ASSLIKEGATDTQY
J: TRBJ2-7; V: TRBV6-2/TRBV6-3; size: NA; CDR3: ASSYSGVGEQY
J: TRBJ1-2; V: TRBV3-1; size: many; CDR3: ASSQIGRNYGYT
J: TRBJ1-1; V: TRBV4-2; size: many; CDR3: ASSPESGATEAF
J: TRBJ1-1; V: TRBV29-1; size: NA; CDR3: SVTKDGPEAF
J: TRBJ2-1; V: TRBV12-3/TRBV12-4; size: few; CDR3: ASTRTGGWSEQF
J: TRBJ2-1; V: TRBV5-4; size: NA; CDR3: ASSLERGDNEQF
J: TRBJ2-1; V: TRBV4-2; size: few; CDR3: ASSQGGRYNEQF
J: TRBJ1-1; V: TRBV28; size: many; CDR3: ASSLGRRDTEAF
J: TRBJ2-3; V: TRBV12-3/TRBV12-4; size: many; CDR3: ASRGLGDTQY
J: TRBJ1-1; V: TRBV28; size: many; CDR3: ASSLGMGAGGAEAF
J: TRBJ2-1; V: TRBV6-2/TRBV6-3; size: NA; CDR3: ASSSLGHEQF
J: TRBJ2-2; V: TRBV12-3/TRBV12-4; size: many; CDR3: ASGARPSTGELF
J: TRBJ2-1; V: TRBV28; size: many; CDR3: ASSLYTDRDNEQF
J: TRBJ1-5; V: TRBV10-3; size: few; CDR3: AISEGQAQH
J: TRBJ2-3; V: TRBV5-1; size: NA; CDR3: ASSHGTAPARGTDTQY
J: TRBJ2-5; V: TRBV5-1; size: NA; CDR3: ASSLVPIGDQETQY
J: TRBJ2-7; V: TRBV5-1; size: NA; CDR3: ASSLGAGREQY
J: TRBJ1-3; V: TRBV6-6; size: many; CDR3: ASSFAGNAAGNTIY
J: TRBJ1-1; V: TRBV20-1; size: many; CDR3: SARGGLHTEAF
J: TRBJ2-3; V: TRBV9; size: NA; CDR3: ASSVAGTIRTDTQY
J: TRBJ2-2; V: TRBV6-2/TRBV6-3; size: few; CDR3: AVREIDTGELF
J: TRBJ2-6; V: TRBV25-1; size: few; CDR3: ASTSSGTGPPGANVLT
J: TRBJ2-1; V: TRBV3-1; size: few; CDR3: ASSQRTSGGEF
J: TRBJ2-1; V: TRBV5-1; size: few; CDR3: ASSPYSRGYYNEQF
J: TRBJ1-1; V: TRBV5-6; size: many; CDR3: ASSLMDTEAF
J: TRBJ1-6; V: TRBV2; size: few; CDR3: ASSGGAESPLH
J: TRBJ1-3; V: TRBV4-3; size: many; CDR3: ASSHLADTGNTIY
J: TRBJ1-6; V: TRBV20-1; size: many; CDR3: SALTGYNSPLH
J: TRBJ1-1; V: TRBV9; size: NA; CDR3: ASNVYNGGNTEAF